This T cell receptor (beta chain) was sequenced in a study of T cell clones after liver transplantation. Study context: Immunosuppression withdrawal was tried within 2 years after liver transplantation in this trial. A pre-transplant mixed lymphocyte reaction with TCRbeta sequencing defined graft-donor-reactive clones followed in post-transplant blood. Overall study findings and caveats: Low donor cell numbers restricted donor-reactive repertoire measurement in a couple of subjects.

Germline assignment: CDR1 SQVTM and CDR2 ANQGSEA. The V and J ends lost 2 bases and 1 base respectively, with 3 bases between them. This CDR3 contains 12 residues. Assay: immunoSEQ multiplex PCR; the TCRdb copy retains only in-frame clones and omits some. The table has 85,000 to 130,000 clones, 80% to 85% seen once. In this sample, this clone turned up once. Its specificity is not known. The sequence derives from a human donor who received a liver transplant. The chain uses TRBV29-1 and TRBJ2-1; D is ambiguous. The sequenced sample was CD4+ T cells from blood, obtained before liver transplant. CDR3 sequence: CSVEMSYNEQFF. The CDR3 nucleotides are TGCAGCGTTGAAATGTCCTACAATGAGCAGTTCTTC.